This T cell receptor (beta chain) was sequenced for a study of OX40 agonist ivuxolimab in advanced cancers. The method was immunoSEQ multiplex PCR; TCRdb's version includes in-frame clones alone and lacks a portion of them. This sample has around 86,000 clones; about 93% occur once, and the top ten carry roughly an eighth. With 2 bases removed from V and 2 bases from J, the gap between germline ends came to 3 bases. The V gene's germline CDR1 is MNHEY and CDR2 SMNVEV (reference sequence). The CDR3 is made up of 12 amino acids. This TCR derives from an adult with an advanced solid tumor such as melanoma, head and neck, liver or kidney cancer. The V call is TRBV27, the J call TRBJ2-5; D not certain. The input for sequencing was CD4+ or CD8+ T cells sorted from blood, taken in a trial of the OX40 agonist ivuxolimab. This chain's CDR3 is CASSLPQETQYF. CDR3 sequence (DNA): TGTGCCAGCAGTTTACCGCAAGAGACCCAGTACTTC.